Presented here are 5 T cell receptor beta chains from one specimen sequenced in a study of T-cell reconstitution after alpha-beta-depleted transplantation in children. Preparation of the TCRbeta library involved a method that used unique molecular identifiers. Using its own MiXCR run on the PCR reads, TCRdb lists one record per CDR3 protein. The table records almost 400,000 distinct CDR3 sequences, 20% of them present only once. Sequencing was performed on PBMCs from the stem cell graft donor, taken from the stem cell graft. The receptors were sampled from a human donor who donated a stem cell graft to a child with acute myeloid leukemia.

The chain joins TRBV27 to TRBJ2-2; 10 nucleotides agree with TRBD2. The CDR3 loop spans 16 amino acids. Germline V gene sequence: CDR1 MNHEY, CDR2 SMNVEV (reference sequence). V gave up 5 bases and J gave up 1 base; unmatched junction bases: 4. The CDR3 reads CASSGRTSGNTGELFF. DNA of the CDR3: TGTGCCAGCAGTGGGAGGACTAGCGGGAACACCGGGGAGCTGTTTTTT.

V usage is TRBV25-1 and J usage is TRBJ2-4, with 9 bases aligning to TRBD1. The CDR3 has 15 residues. The V gene's germline CDR1 is MGHDK and CDR2 SYGVNS. V gave up 4 bases and J gave up 10 bases; unmatched junction bases: 11. CDR3 DNA: TGTGCCAGCAGTGCCTCGGACAGGGGCGCACCGATTCAGTACTTC. Translated: CASSASDRGAPIQYF.

This clonotype was counted at least ten times. This rearrangement joins TRBV12-3 or TRBV12-4 to TRBJ2-5, with D maybe TRBD1 (5 bases). The CDR3 length is 13 residues. Trimming took off 3 bases at V and 4 bases at J, with 9 bases between the two ends. The CDR3 spells CASSFIGAETQYF. The CDR3 DNA reads TGTGCCAGCAGTTTTATAGGGGCAGAGACCCAGTACTTC.

This clonotype was counted at least ten times. This chain uses TRBV7-6 with TRBJ2-7, with a tentative D call TRBD1 (6 bases). The CDR3 is 15 amino acids. Trimming left V 1 base short and J 4 bases short, with 14 bases between. Germline V gene sequence: CDR1 SGHVS, CDR2 FNYEAQ. The CDR3 DNA follows: TGTGCCAGCAGCTTAGGGCGTGGGGGCGCTTACGAGCAGTACTTC. Protein: CASSLGRGGAYEQYF.

This sequence joins TRBV5-1 and TRBJ2-5; TRBD1 matches 12 bases. J lost 5 bases, V lost 4 bases, and 6 bases had no gene match. The CDR3 runs to 15 residues. Germline CDR1 reads SGHRS; CDR2 reads YFSETQ. The CDR3 region is CASSRDRGLEETQYF. The DNA for the CDR3 is TGCGCCAGCAGCAGGGACAGGGGGCTCGAGGAGACCCAGTACTTC.